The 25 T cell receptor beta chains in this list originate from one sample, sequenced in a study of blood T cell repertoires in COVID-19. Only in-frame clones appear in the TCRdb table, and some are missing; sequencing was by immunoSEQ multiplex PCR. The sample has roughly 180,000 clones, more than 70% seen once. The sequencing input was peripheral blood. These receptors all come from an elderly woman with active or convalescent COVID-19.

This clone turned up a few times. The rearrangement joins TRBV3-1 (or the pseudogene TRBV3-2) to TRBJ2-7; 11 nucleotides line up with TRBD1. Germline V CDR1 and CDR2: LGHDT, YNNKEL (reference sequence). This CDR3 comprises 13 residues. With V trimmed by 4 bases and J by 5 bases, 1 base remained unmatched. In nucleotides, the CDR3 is TGTGCCAGCAGCCTGGGACAGGGGGACGAGCAGTACTTC. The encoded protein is CASSLGQGDEQYF.

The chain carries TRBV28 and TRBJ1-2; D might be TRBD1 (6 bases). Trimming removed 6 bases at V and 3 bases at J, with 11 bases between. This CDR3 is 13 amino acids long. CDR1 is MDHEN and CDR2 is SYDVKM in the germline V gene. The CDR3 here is CASRDSIDYGYTF. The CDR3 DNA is TGTGCCAGCAGGGACAGTATCGACTATGGCTACACCTTC.

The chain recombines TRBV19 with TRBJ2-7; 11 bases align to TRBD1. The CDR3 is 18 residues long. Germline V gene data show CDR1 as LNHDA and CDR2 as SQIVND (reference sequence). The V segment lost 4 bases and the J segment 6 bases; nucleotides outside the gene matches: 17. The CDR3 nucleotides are TGTGCCAGTAGTACCCTCCCGGGACAGGGGGGGCTAGCCGGCGAGCAGTACTTC. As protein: CASSTLPGQGGLAGEQYF.

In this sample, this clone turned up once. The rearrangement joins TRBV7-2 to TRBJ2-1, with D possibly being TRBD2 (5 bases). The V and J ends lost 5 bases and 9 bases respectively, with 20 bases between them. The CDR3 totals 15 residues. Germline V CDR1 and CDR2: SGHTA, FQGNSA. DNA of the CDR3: TGTGCCAGCAGCCCAGCAGGTTCGGGGAAGGGTGAGCAGTTCTTC. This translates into CASSPAGSGKGEQFF.

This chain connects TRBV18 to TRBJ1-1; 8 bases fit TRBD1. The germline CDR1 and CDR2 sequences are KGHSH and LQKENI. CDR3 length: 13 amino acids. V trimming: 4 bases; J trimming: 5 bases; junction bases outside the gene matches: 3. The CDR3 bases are TGTGCCAGCTCACTGGACAGGGAGACTGAAGCTTTCTTT. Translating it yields CASSLDRETEAFF.

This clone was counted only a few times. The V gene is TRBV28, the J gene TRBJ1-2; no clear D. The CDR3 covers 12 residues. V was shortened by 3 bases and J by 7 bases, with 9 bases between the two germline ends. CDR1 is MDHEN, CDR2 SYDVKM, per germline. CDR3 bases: TGTGCCAGCAGTTTGGCAGGCTCTGGCTACACCTTC. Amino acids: CASSLAGSGYTF.

The CDR3 DNA reads TGCGCCAGCAGCTTGGGAGACAGCAATTCACCCCTCCACTTT. This codes for CASSLGDSNSPLHF. V gene TRBV5-1 combines with J gene TRBJ1-6, with D maybe TRBD1 (5 bases). Germline lookup yields CDR1 SGHRS and CDR2 YFSETQ. V was cut by 0 bases and J by 7 bases, with 8 bases left in between. This CDR3 comprises 14 residues.

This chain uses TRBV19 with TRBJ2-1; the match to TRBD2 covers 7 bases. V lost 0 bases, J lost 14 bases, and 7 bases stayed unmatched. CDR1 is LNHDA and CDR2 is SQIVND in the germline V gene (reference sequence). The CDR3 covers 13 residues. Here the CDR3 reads CASSIDPLGGEFF. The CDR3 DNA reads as TGTGCCAGTAGTATAGACCCTCTTGGGGGGGAGTTCTTC.

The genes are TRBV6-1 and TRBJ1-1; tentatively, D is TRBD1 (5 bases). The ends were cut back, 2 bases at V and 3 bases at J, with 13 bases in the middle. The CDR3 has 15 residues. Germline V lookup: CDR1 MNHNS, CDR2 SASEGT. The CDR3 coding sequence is TGTGCCAGCAGTGAACTTAAACCGGGGGACACTGAAGCTTTCTTT. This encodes CASSELKPGDTEAFF.

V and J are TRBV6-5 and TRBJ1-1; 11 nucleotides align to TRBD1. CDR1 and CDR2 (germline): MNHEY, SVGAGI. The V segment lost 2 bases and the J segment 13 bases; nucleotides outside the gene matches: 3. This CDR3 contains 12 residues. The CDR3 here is CASSYEGQGVFF. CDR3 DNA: TGTGCCAGCAGTTACGAGGGACAGGGGGTTTTCTTT.

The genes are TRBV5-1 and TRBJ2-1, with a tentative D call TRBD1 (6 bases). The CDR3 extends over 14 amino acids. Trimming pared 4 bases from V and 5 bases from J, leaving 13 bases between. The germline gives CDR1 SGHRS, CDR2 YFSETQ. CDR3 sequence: CASSPGQRHNEQFF. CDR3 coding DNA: TGCGCCAGCAGCCCCGGACAGCGGCACAATGAGCAGTTCTTC.

The CDR3 spells CASSRDRGSEKLFF. The CDR3 DNA reads TGTGCCAGCAGTCGAGACAGGGGGAGTGAAAAACTGTTTTTT. The chain joins TRBV7-2 to TRBJ1-4, with TRBD1 matching over 9 bases. CDR1 is SGHTA, CDR2 FQGNSA, per germline. This CDR3 spans 14 amino acids. Trimming cost V 6 bases and J 7 bases; bases outside gene matches: 6.

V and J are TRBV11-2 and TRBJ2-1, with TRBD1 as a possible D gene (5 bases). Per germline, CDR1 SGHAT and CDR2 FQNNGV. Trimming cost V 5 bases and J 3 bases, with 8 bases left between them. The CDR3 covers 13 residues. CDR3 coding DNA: TGTGCCAGCAGCCCCGACAGCTACAATGAGCAGTTCTTC. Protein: CASSPDSYNEQFF.

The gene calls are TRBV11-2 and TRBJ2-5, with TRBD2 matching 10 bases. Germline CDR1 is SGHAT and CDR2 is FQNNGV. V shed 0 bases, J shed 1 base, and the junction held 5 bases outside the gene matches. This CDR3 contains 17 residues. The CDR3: CASSLDQGLAVQETQYF. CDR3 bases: TGTGCCAGCAGCTTAGATCAAGGACTAGCGGTCCAAGAGACCCAGTACTTC.

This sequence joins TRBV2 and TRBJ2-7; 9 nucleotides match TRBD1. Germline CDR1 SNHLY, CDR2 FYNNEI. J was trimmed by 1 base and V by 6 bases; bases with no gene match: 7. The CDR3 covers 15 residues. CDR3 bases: TGTGCCAGCAGCACCGACAGGGGGAGATCCTACGAGCAGTACTTC. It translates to CASSTDRGRSYEQYF.

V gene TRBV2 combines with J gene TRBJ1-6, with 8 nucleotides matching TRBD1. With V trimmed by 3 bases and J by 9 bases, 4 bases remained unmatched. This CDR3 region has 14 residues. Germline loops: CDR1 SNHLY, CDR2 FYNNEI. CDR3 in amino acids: CASSDGQGFSPLHF. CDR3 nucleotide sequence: TGTGCCAGCAGTGACGGACAGGGATTTTCACCCCTCCACTTT.

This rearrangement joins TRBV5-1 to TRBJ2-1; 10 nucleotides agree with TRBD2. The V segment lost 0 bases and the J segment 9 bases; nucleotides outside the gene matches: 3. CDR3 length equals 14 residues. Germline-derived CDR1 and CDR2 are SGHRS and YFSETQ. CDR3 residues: CASSLALAGVEQFF. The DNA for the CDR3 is TGCGCCAGCAGCTTGGCGCTAGCGGGAGTTGAGCAGTTCTTC.

CDR3 in amino acids: CASSRQGSQETQYF. The DNA for the CDR3 is TGTGCCAGCAGTCGACAGGGCTCCCAAGAGACCCAGTACTTC. V is TRBV6-5 and J is TRBJ2-5; 7 bases match TRBD1. Trimming cost V 5 bases and J 1 base; bases outside gene matches: 4. This CDR3 is 14 amino acids long. Germline values: CDR1 MNHEY, CDR2 SVGAGI.

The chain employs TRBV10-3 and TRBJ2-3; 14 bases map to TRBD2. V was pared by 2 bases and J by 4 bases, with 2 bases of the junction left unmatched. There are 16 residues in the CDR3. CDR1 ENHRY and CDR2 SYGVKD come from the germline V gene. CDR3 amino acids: CAISEPGLAGADTQYF. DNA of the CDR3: TGTGCCATCAGTGAGCCGGGACTAGCGGGAGCAGATACGCAGTATTTT.

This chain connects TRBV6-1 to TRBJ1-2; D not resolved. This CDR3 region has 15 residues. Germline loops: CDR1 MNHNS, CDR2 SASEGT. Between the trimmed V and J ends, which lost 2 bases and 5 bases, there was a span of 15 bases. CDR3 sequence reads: CASSEIPVGGYGYTF. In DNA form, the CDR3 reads TGTGCCAGCAGTGAAATCCCTGTGGGCGGGTATGGCTACACCTTC.

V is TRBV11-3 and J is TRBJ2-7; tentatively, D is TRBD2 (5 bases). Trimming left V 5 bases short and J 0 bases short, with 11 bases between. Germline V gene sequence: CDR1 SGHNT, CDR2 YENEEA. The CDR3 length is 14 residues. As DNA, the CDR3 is TGTGCCAGCAGCCTGAGCGGAAGCTCCTACGAGCAGTACTTC. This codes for CASSLSGSSYEQYF.

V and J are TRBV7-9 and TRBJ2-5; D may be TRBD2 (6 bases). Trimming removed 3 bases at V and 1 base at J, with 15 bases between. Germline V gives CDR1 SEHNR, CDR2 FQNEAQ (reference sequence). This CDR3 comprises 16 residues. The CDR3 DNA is TGTGCCAGCAGCTTCCTGGCGGGGCAAGCCCAAGAGACCCAGTACTTC. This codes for CASSFLAGQAQETQYF. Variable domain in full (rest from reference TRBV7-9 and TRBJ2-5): DTGVSQNPRHKITKRGQNVTFRCDPISEHNRLYWYRQTLGQGPEFLTYFQNEAQLEKSRLLSDRFSAERPKGSFSTLEIQRTEQGDSAMYLCASSFLAGQAQETQYFGPGTRLLVL.

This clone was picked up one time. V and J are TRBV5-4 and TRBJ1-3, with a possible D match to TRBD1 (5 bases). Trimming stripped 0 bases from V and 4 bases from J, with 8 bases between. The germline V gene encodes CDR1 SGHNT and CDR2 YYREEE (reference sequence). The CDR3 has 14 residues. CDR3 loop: CASSLAGIGNTIYF. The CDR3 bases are TGTGCCAGCAGCTTGGCAGGGATCGGAAACACCATATATTTT.

CDR3 DNA sequence: TGCGCCAGCAGCTTGGGACAGGGCTCTGGCTACACCTTC. This codes for CASSLGQGSGYTF. V gene TRBV5-1 combines with J gene TRBJ1-2; TRBD1 matches 7 bases. Germline assignment: CDR1 SGHRS and CDR2 YFSETQ. The CDR3 is 13 amino acids. Trimming cost V 0 bases and J 7 bases; bases outside gene matches: 3.

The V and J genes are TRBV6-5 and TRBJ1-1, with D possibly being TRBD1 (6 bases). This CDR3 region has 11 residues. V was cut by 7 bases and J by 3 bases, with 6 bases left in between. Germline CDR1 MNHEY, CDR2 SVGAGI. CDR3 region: CASTGDTEAFF. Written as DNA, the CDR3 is TGTGCCAGCACAGGGGACACTGAAGCTTTCTTT.